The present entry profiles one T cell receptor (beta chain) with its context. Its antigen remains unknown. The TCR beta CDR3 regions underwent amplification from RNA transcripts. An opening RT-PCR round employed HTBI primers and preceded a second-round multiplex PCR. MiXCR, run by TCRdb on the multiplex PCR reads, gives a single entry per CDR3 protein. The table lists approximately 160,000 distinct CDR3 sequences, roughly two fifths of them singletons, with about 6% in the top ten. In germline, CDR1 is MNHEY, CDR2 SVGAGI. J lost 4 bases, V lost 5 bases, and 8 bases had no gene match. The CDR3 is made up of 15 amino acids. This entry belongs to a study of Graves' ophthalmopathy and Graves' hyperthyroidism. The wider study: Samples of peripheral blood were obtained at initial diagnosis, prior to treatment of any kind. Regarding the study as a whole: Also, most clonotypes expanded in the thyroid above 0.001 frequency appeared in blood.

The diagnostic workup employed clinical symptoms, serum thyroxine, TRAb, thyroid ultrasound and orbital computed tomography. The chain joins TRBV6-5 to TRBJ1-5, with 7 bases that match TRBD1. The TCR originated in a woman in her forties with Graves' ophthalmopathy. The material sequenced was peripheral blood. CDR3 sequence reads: CASSTTGDRNQPQHF. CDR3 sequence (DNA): TGTGCCAGCAGTACTACAGGGGATCGGAATCAGCCCCAGCATTTT.